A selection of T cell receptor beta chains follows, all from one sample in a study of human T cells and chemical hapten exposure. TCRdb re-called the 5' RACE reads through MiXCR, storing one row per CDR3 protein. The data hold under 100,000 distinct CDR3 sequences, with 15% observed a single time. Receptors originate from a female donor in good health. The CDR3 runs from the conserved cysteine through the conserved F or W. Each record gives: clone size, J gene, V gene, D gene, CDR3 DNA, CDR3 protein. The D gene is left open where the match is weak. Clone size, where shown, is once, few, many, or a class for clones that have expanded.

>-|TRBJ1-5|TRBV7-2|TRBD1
TGTGCCAGCAGCTCGACGGGACAGGGGGCCCAGCCCCAGAATTTT
CASSSTGQGAQPQNF
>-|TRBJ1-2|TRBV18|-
TGTGCCAGCTCCCCCCTGTCAGGGGATAACTATGGCTACACCTTC
CASSPLSGDNYGYTF
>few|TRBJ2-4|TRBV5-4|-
TGTGCCAGCAGCTTGGGGGGCGATCTAGCCAAAAACATTCAGTACTTC
CASSLGGDLAKNIQYF
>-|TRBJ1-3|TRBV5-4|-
TGTGCCAGCAGCCGAAATACAGGGTCCCCTGGAAACACCATATATTTT
CASSRNTGSPGNTIYF
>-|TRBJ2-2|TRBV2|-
TGTGCCAGGCAATCCGGGAGCAACACCGGGGAGCTGTTTTTT
CARQSGSNTGELFF
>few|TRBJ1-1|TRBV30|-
TGTGCCTGGAGCGCTACCTTCAGGGCGAGAAGGACTGAAGCTTTCTTT
CAWSATFRARRTEAFF
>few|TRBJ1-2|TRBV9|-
TGTGCCAGCAGCGTAGCGGCTAACTATGGCTACACCTTC
CASSVAANYGYTF
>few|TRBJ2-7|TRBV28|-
TGTGCCAGCAGTTCCTCTTTAAGCGAGCAGTACTTC
CASSSSLSEQYF
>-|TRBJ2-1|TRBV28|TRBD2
TGTGCCAGCAGACAGACTAGCGGGAGATTGTATGAGCAGTTCTTC
CASRQTSGRLYEQFF
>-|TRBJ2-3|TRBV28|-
TGTGCCAGCAGTTTGGCGGTTACTTGGGATACGCAGTATTTT
CASSLAVTWDTQYF
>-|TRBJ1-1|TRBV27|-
TGTGCCAGCAGTATCGGGACTACAGGGTTCCCAAGGGACACTGAAGCTTTCTTT
CASSIGTTGFPRDTEAFF
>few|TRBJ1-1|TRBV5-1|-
TGCGCCAGCAGCTTGGCGAAAAGGGGACTAGACATGAACACTGAAGCTTTCTTT
CASSLAKRGLDMNTEAFF
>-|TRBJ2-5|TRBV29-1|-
TGCAGCGTTGGGAGGGCTGTCGAGACCCAGTACTTC
CSVGRAVETQYF
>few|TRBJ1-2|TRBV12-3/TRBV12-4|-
TGTGCCAGCAGTTTAGGCGGGCCGAGCGCTGAATATGGCTACACCTTC
CASSLGGPSAEYGYTF
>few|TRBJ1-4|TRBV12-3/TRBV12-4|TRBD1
TGTGCCAGCAGTTTAGGACAGGGTAATGAAAAACTGTTTTTT
CASSLGQGNEKLFF
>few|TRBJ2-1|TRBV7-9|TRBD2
TGTGCCAGCAGTTTTAGCGGGATCGACCACAATGAGCAGTTCTTC
CASSFSGIDHNEQFF
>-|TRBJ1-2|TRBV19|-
TGTGCCAGTACCGAACTAGGGGATCCTAACTATGGCTACACCTTC
CASTELGDPNYGYTF
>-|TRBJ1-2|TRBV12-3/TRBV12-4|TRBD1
TGTGCCAGCAGTTACGGACAGGCCTATGGCTACACCTTC
CASSYGQAYGYTF
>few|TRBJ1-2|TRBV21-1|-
TGTGCCAGCCCTCGAAGAGGACAACTGTCCTACACCTTC
CASPRRGQLSYTF